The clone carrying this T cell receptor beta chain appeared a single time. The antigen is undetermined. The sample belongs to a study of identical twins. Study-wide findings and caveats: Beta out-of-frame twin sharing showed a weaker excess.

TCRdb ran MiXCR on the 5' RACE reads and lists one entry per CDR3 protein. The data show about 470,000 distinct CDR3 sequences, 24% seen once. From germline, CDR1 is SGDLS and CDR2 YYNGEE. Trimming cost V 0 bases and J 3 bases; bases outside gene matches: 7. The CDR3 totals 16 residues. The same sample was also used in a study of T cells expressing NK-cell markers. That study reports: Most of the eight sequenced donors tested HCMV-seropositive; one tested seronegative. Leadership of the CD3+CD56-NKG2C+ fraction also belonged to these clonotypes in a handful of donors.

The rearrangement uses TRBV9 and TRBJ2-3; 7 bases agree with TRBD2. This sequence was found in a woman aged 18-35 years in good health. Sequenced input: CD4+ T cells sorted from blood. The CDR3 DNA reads TGTGCCAGCAGCGTAGGGGAAAGCGGGGTAACAGATACGCAGTATTTT. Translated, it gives CASSVGESGVTDTQYF.